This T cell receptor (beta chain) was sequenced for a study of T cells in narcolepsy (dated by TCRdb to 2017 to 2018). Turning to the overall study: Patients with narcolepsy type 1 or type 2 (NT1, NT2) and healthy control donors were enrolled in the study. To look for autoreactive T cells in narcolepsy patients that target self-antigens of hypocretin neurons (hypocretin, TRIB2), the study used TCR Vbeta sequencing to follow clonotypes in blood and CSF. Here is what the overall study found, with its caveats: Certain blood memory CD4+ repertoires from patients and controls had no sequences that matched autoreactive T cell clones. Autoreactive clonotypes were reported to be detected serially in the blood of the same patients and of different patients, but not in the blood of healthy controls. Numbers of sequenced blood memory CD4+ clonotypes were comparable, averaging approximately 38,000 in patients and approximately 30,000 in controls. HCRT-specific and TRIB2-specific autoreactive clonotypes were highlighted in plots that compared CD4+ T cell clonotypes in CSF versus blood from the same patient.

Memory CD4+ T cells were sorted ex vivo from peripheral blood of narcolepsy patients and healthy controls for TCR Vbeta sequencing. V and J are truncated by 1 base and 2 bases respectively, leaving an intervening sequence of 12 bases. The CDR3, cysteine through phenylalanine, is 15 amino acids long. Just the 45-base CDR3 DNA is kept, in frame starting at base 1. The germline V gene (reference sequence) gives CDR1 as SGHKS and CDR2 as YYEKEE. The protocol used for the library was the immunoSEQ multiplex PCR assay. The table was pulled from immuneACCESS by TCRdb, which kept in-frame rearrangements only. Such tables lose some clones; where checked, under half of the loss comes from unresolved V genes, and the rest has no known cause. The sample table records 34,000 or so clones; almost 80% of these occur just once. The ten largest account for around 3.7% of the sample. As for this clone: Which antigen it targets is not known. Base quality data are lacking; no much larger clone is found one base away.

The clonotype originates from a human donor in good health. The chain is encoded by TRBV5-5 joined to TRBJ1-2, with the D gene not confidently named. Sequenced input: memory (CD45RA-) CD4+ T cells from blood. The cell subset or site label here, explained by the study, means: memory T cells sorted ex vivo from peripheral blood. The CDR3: CASSLIQSENYGYTF. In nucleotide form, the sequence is TGTGCCAGCAGCTTGATTCAGTCAGAGAACTATGGCTACACCTTC.